A selection of T cell receptor beta chains follows, all from one sample in a study of shared clonotypes between healthy human individuals. Sequencing was performed with immunoSEQ multiplex PCR; in TCRdb, only in-frame clones are kept and a portion is missing. The sample consists of some 1,100,000 clones, 75% to 80% of them appearing once. Input material: memory CD4+ T cells from PBMCs. The origin of the receptors is a man between 18 and 35 years old in good health. Some clones in this sample may be carry-over from other donors' samples. Each CDR3 is given with its conserved first and last residue. The D gene is left open where the match is weak. The size entry is marked missing in some rows and otherwise reads once, few, many or a size class.

j_call clone_size d_call v_call cdr3_aa cdr3_nt
TRBJ2-1 . TRBD2 TRBV11-2 CASSLVWVAGGLPHEQFF TGTGCCAGCAGCTTAGTATGGGTAGCGGGAGGCCTTCCTCATGAGCAGTTCTTC
TRBJ2-1 . TRBD2 TRBV7-9 CASSLAYGSGSNSYNEQFF TGTGCCAGCAGCTTAGCTTATGGGAGCGGGAGTAATTCCTACAATGAGCAGTTCTTC
TRBJ2-3 . TRBD1 TRBV2 CASSPTGGWGDTQYF TGTGCCAGCAGCCCGACAGGGGGCTGGGGGGATACGCAGTATTTT
TRBJ2-3 . . TRBV7-6 CASSPQRAGDTQYF TGTGCCAGCAGCCCGCAAAGGGCGGGAGATACGCAGTATTTT
TRBJ1-1 . . TRBV10-3 CAISFRGNDEAFF TGTGCCATCAGTTTCAGGGGAAACGATGAAGCTTTCTTT
TRBJ2-3 . TRBD2 TRBV7-6 CASSQLAGASDTQYF TGTGCCAGCAGCCAACTAGCGGGAGCGTCGGATACGCAGTATTTT
TRBJ1-1 . . TRBV6-1 CASSEAVNTEAFF TGTGCCAGCAGTGAAGCAGTGAACACTGAAGCTTTCTTT
TRBJ2-3 . TRBD1 TRBV4-1 CASTPGTGVPDTQYF TGCGCCAGCACCCCCGGGACAGGGGTGCCAGATACGCAGTATTTT
TRBJ1-1 . . TRBV6-4 CASSPTVLNTEAFF TGTGCCAGCAGTCCAACGGTATTGAACACTGAAGCTTTCTTT
TRBJ1-2 . TRBD1 TRBV5-1 CASSLADRGSYGYTF TGCGCCAGCAGCTTGGCGGACAGGGGCTCGTATGGCTACACCTTC
TRBJ2-7 . . TRBV5-1 CASSPDGLNEQYF TGCGCCAGCAGCCCGGACGGACTAAACGAGCAGTACTTC
TRBJ1-2 few . TRBV6-6 CASRPSDPGNGYTF TGTGCCAGCAGGCCCTCAGACCCAGGGAATGGCTACACCTTC
TRBJ1-2 . . TRBV6-5 CASSAAGFLGYTF TGTGCCAGCAGTGCCGCAGGGTTCTTGGGCTACACCTTC
TRBJ1-3 . . TRBV2 CASSEARGSGNTIYF TGTGCCAGCAGTGAGGCGAGGGGCTCGGGAAACACCATATATTTT
TRBJ1-2 . . TRBV5-1 CASSLYGGADGYTF TGCGCCAGCAGCTTGTATGGGGGCGCAGATGGCTACACCTTC
TRBJ1-4 . . TRBV28 CASSFDPGLRGEKLFF TGTGCCAGCAGTTTTGACCCGGGCCTAAGAGGGGAAAAACTGTTTTTT
TRBJ2-5 . . TRBV5-1 CASRNRATRQETQYF TGCGCCAGCCGAAACAGGGCCACGCGGCAAGAGACCCAGTACTTC
TRBJ2-7 . . TRBV15 CATSRDTGLGGLEQYF TGTGCCACCAGCAGAGATACAGGTCTCGGGGGGCTCGAGCAGTACTTC
TRBJ1-5 . TRBD1 TRBV6-5 CASSSMTGGQPQHF TGTGCCAGCAGTTCCATGACAGGGGGTCAGCCCCAGCATTTT
TRBJ2-1 . TRBD1 TRBV6-6 CASLQGDNRHNEQFF TGTGCCAGCTTACAGGGGGATAATAGGCACAATGAGCAGTTCTTC
TRBJ1-2 . TRBD1 TRBV19 CASSIRTPQRTGRYGYTF TGTGCCAGTAGTATCCGAACGCCGCAGAGGACAGGGCGGTATGGCTACACCTTC
TRBJ2-7 . TRBD1 TRBV28 CASGRGTGIYEQYF TGTGCCAGCGGGCGCGGGACAGGTATCTACGAGCAGTACTTC
TRBJ2-7 . TRBD2 TRBV5-1 CASSPLASGSHEQYF TGCGCCAGCAGCCCCCTGGCTAGCGGGAGCCACGAGCAGTACTTC
TRBJ2-7 . TRBD2 TRBV7-2 CASRQDSGGGREFSYEQYF TGTGCCAGCAGACAAGATAGTGGGGGTGGGCGGGAGTTCTCCTACGAGCAGTACTTC
TRBJ1-4 . . TRBV10-1 CASSGGAGEKLFF TGCGCCAGCAGTGGGGGGGCTGGTGAAAAACTGTTTTTT
TRBJ2-6 . . TRBV10-1 CASSPGISGANVLTF TGCGCCAGCAGTCCGGGGATAAGTGGGGCCAACGTCCTGACTTTC
TRBJ1-3 few . TRBV28 CASTLGTDFGNTIYF TGTGCCAGCACCCTCGGGACGGACTTTGGAAACACCATATATTTT
TRBJ1-3 . . TRBV30 CAWSEGGLFGTIYF TGTGCCTGGAGTGAGGGGGGATTATTCGGGACCATATATTTT
TRBJ2-1 many TRBD1 TRBV11-3 CASSNGQGGYNEQFF TGTGCCAGCAGCAACGGACAGGGGGGATACAATGAGCAGTTCTTC
TRBJ1-6 . . TRBV6-1 CASRAGTINSPLHF TGTGCCAGCAGGGCCGGGACTATTAATTCACCCCTCCACTTT
TRBJ1-2 . . TRBV7-2 CASSFQPNGVGYTF TGTGCCAGCAGCTTCCAACCCAACGGGGTTGGCTACACCTTC
TRBJ2-7 . TRBD1 TRBV11-2 CASSRQGIEQYF TGTGCCAGCAGCCGACAGGGAATCGAGCAGTACTTC
TRBJ1-2 . . TRBV6-5 CASSLDRNYGYTF TGTGCCAGCAGTCTTGACAGAAACTATGGCTACACCTTC
TRBJ1-2 . . TRBV2 CASSEAENRWGGYTF TGTGCCAGCAGTGAAGCGGAAAACCGTTGGGGTGGCTACACCTTC
TRBJ2-3 . TRBD1 TRBV5-1 CASSPGQLYPDTQYF TGCGCCAGCAGTCCGGGACAGCTCTACCCAGATACGCAGTATTTT
TRBJ1-1 . . TRBV5-6 CASSFDLGRTEAFF TGTGCCAGCAGCTTTGATCTGGGGAGGACTGAAGCTTTCTTT
TRBJ2-2 . . TRBV5-1 CASSLRETTGELFF TGCGCCAGCAGCTTGAGAGAGACCACCGGGGAGCTGTTTTTT
TRBJ1-2 . . TRBV15 CATSREGGYTF TGTGCCACCAGCAGAGAAGGTGGCTACACCTTC
TRBJ2-3 . TRBD2 TRBV7-9 CASSLAAGVSADTQYF TGTGCCAGCAGCTTAGCAGCGGGAGTCTCAGCAGATACGCAGTATTTT
TRBJ2-7 . . TRBV28 CASSLLTGNEQYF TGTGCCAGCAGTTTATTAACAGGGAACGAGCAGTACTTC
TRBJ1-5 . . TRBV4-1 CASSQDSRPIHQPQHF TGCGCCAGCAGCCAAGATTCCAGGCCTATTCATCAGCCCCAGCATTTT
TRBJ2-2 . TRBD1 TRBV29-1 CSVEGTDNTGELFF TGCAGCGTTGAGGGGACAGATAACACCGGGGAGCTGTTTTTT
TRBJ2-5 . . TRBV4-3 CASSLGTLERETQYF TGCGCCAGCAGCCTCGGGACCTTGGAGAGGGAGACCCAGTACTTC
TRBJ1-2 . . TRBV20-1 CSVRGHGYTF TGCAGTGTAAGGGGACATGGCTACACCTTC
TRBJ2-2 few TRBD2 TRBV5-1 CASSLASGDTGELFF TGCGCCAGCAGCTTGGCTAGCGGAGACACCGGGGAGCTGTTTTTT
TRBJ2-7 many TRBD2 TRBV27 CASSLGGLAASYEQYF TGTGCCAGCAGTCTAGGAGGGCTAGCGGCCTCCTACGAGCAGTACTTC
TRBJ2-2 . . TRBV7-8 CASIRGSNTGELFF TGTGCCAGCATACGCGGGTCCAACACCGGGGAGCTGTTTTTT
TRBJ1-5 . . TRBV6-1 CASSERWGNQPQHF TGTGCCAGCAGTGAGCGGTGGGGCAATCAGCCCCAGCATTTT
TRBJ2-3 once . TRBV5-1 CASSLSASTDTQYF TGCGCCAGCAGCTTGTCCGCTAGCACAGATACGCAGTATTTT
TRBJ2-3 once . TRBV5-1 CASSSYSGFTDTQYF TGCGCCAGCAGCTCTTATTCCGGGTTCACAGATACGCAGTATTTT
TRBJ1-5 . TRBD1 TRBV18 CASSDRHGQGHVNQPQHF TGTGCCAGCTCCGACAGGCATGGACAGGGCCACGTCAATCAGCCCCAGCATTTT
TRBJ2-3 once . TRBV28 CASRGFARGTDTQYF TGTGCCAGCAGGGGGTTCGCCCGCGGGACAGATACGCAGTATTTT
TRBJ2-5 . TRBD2 TRBV5-8 CASSLAAGAETQYF TGTGCCAGCAGCTTGGCAGCGGGAGCGGAGACCCAGTACTTC
TRBJ2-2 once . TRBV5-1 CASCSGTQNTGELFF TGCGCCAGCTGCTCCGGGACACAGAACACCGGGGAGCTGTTTTTT
TRBJ2-7 . . TRBV6-4 CASRKPPSREFYEQYF TGTGCCAGCAGGAAACCCCCCTCCCGGGAGTTTTACGAGCAGTACTTC
TRBJ1-1 . . TRBV11-2 CASSANRVTTEAFF TGTGCCAGCAGCGCGAACAGGGTGACCACTGAAGCTTTCTTT
TRBJ2-7 once TRBD1 TRBV9 CASSSDLRTGGEQYF TGTGCCAGCAGCTCCGACCTCAGGACAGGCGGCGAGCAGTACTTC
TRBJ2-7 . . TRBV6-1 CASRSGSYEQYF TGTGCCAGCCGTAGCGGCAGCTACGAGCAGTACTTC
TRBJ2-7 . TRBD2 TRBV28 CASIISGSTYEQYF TGTGCCAGCATTATTAGCGGGTCCACCTACGAGCAGTACTTC
TRBJ2-7 . TRBD2 TRBV19 CASRLAGGHEQYF TGTGCCAGTAGACTAGCGGGAGGCCACGAGCAGTACTTC